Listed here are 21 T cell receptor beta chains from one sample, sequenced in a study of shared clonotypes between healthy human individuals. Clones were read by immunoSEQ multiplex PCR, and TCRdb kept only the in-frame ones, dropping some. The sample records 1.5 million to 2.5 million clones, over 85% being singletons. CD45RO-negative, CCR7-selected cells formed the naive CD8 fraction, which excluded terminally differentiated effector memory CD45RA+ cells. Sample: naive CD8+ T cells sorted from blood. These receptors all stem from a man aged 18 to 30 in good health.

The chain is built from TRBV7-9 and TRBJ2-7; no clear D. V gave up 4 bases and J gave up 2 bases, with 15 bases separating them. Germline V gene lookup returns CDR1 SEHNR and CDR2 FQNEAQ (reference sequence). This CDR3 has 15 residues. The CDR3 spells CASSSGVSNPYEQYF. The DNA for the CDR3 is TGTGCCAGCAGCTCGGGTGTCTCAAATCCCTACGAGCAGTACTTC. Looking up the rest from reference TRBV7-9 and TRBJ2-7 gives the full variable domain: DTGVSQNPRHKITKRGQNVTFRCDPISEHNRLYWYRQTLGQGPEFLTYFQNEAQLEKSRLLSDRFSAERPKGSFSTLEIQRTEQGDSAMYLCASSSGVSNPYEQYFGPGTRLTVT.

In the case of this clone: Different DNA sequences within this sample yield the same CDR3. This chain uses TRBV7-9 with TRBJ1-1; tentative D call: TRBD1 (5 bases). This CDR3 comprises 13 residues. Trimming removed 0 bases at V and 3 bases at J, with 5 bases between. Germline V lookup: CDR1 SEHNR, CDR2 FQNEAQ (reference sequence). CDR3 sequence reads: CASSLAGDTEAFF. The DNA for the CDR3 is TGTGCCAGCAGCTTAGCAGGGGACACTGAAGCTTTCTTT.

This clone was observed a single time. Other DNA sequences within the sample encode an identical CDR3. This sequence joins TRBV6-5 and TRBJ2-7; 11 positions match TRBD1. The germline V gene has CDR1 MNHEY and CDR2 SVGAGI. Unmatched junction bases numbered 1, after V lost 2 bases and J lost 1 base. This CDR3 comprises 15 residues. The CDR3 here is CASSYGTGGSYEQYF. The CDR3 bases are TGTGCCAGCAGTTACGGGACAGGGGGTTCCTACGAGCAGTACTTC.

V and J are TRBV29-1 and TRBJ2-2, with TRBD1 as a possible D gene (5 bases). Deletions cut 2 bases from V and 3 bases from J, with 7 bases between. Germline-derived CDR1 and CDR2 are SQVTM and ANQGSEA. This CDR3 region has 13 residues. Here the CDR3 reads CSVEQGYTGELFF. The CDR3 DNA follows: TGCAGCGTTGAACAGGGCTACACCGGGGAGCTGTTTTTT.

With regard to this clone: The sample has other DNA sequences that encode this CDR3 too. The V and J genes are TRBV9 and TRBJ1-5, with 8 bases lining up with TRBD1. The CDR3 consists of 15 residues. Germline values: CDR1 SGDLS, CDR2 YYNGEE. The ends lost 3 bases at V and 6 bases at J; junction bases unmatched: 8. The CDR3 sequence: CASSATGDLGQPQHF. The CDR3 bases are TGTGCCAGCAGCGCGACAGGGGATCTAGGTCAGCCCCAGCATTTT.

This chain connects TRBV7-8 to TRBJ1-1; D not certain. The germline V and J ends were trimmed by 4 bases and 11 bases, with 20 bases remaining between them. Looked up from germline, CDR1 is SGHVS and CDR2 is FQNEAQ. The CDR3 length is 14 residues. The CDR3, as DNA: TGTGCCAGCAGCTGGGCTTCCGGTGACCCTTTGGCTTTCTTT. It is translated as CASSWASGDPLAFF.

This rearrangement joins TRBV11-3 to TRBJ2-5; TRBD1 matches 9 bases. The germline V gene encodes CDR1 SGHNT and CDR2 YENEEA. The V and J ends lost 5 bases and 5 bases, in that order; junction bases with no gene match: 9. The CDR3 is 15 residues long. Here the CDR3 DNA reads TGTGCCAGCAGCAAGGGACAGGGAGGGCCGGAGACCCAGTACTTC. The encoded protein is CASSKGQGGPETQYF.

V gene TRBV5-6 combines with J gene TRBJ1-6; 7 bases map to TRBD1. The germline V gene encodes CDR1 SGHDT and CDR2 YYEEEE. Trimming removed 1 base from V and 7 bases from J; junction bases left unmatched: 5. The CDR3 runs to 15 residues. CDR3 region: CASSLYGTENSPLHF. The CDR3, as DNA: TGTGCCAGCAGCTTGTATGGGACAGAGAATTCACCCCTCCACTTT.

Written as DNA, the CDR3 is TGTGCCAGCAGCTTAGCCCCCTCTTGGTATGGCTACACCTTC. Translated, it gives CASSLAPSWYGYTF. This chain links TRBV7-2 with TRBJ1-2; D gene unclear. The CDR3 covers 14 residues. CDR1 and CDR2 from the germline V gene are SGHTA and FQGNSA. Trimming took 0 bases from V and 5 from J, leaving 10 bases between them.

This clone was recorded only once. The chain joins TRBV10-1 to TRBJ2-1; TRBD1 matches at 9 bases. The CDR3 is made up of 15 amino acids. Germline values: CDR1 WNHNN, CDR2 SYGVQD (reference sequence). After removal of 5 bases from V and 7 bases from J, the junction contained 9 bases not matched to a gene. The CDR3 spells CASSIGTGSKNEQFF. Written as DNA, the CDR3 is TGCGCCAGCAGTATCGGGACAGGGTCTAAGAATGAGCAGTTCTTC.

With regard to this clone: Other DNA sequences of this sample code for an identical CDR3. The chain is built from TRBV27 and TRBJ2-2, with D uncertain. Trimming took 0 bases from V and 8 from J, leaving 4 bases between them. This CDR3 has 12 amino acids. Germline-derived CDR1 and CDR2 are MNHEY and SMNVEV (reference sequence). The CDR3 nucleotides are TGTGCCAGCAGTTTATCCCTAGGGGAGCTGTTTTTT. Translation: CASSLSLGELFF.

DNA of the CDR3: TGTGCCAGCAGCCAGCGGGGAGGGGCGGATGTTGGTGAAGCTTTCTTT. Translating gives CASSQRGGADVGEAFF. The genes are TRBV5-4 and TRBJ1-1, with a possible D match to TRBD1 (5 bases). Germline CDR1 reads SGHNT; CDR2 reads YYREEE (reference sequence). CDR3 length equals 16 residues. The V end lost 4 bases, the J end lost 7 bases, and 23 bases lay between the germline ends.

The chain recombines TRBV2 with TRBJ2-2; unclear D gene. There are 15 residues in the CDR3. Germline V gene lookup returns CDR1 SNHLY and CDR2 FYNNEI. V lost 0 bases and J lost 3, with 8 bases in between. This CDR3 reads CASSEATAHTGELFF. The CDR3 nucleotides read TGTGCCAGCAGTGAAGCCACAGCTCACACCGGGGAGCTGTTTTTT.

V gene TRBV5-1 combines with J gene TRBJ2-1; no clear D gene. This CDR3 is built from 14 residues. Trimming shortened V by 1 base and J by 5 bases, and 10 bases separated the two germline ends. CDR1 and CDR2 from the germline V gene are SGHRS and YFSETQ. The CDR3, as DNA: TGCGCCAGCAGCTTGTCGCACCCCAACAATGAGCAGTTCTTC. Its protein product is CASSLSHPNNEQFF.

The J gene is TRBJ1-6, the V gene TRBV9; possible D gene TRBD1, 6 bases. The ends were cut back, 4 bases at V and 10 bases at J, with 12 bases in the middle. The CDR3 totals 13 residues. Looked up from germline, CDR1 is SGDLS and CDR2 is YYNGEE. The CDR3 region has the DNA TGTGCCAGCAGCCTACAGGGCGGATCACCCCTCCACTTT. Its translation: CASSLQGGSPLHF.

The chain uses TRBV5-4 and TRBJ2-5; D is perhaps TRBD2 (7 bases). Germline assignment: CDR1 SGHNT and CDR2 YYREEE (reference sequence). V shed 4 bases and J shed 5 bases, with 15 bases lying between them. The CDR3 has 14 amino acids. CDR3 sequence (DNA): TGTGCCAGCAGCGGGGGGGCGTCTTCGGAGACCCAGTACTTC. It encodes CASSGGASSETQYF.

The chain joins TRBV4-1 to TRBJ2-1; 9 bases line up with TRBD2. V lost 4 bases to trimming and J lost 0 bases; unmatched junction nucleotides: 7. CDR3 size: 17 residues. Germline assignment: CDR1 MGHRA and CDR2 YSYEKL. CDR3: CASSPQGRGGSYNEQFF. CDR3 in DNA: TGCGCCAGCAGCCCTCAGGGGCGGGGGGGCTCCTACAATGAGCAGTTCTTC.

The DNA of the CDR3 is TGTGCCAGCAGCTTAGAGGGCCGGCAATCCGCCTACGAGCAGTACTTC. Residues: CASSLEGRQSAYEQYF. The gene calls are TRBV11-2 and TRBJ2-7; no clear D gene. With 0 bases removed from V and 2 bases from J, the gap between germline ends came to 14 bases. The CDR3 has 16 residues. The germline CDR1 and CDR2 sequences are SGHAT and FQNNGV.

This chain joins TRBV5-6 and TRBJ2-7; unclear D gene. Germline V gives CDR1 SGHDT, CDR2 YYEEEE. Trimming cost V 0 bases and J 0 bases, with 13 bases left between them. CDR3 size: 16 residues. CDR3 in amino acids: CASSLVSALSSYEQYF. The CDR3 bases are TGTGCCAGCAGCTTGGTGAGCGCGTTGAGCTCCTACGAGCAGTACTTC.

The CDR3 DNA reads as TGTGCCAGCAGTTACTCGTGGGGGGGGATCGACTATGGCTACACCTTC. This sequence encodes CASSYSWGGIDYGYTF. The rearrangement uses TRBV6-6 and TRBJ1-2, with D perhaps matching TRBD1 (5 bases). In germline, CDR1 is MNHNY, CDR2 SVGAGI (reference sequence). The length of the CDR3 is 16 residues. V shed 0 bases and J shed 3 bases, with 14 bases lying between them.

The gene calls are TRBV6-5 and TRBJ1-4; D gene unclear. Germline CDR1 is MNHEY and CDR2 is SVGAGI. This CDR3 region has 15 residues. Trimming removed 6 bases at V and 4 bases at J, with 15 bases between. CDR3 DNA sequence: TGTGCCAGCAGCCCAACCGGGAATAATAATGAAAAACTGTTTTTT. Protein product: CASSPTGNNNEKLFF.